This is a list of T cell receptor beta chains from one sample in a study of blood T cells in healthy people across ages. TCRdb processed the 5' RACE reads anew with MiXCR; each CDR3 protein has one entry. The table lists about 1.5 million distinct CDR3 sequences, 35% to 45% of them singletons, with about 4% in the top ten. The sample consisted of blood. The source is a woman under 30 in good health. Each CDR3 is given with its conserved first and last residue. A D gene is named only where the DNA matches it firmly. Some rows mark clone size as missing; the rest say once, few, many or name a class of expanded clone.

>TRBV4-3|TRBJ2-6|few|.
TGCGCCAGCAGCCAGCAGGGGACTGGGGCCAACGTCCTGACTTTC
CASSQQGTGANVLTF
>TRBV20-1|TRBJ2-5|.|.
TGCAGTGCTAGAGTGGGAGGACGGACGTTCCAAGAGACCCAGTACTTC
CSARVGGRTFQETQYF
>TRBV6-2/TRBV6-3|TRBJ2-7|few|TRBD2
TGTGCCAGCAGTGTAGTGGGACTAACCGAGCAGTACTTC
CASSVVGLTEQYF
>TRBV4-3|TRBJ2-5|few|.
TGCGCCAGCAGCCAAATGGCACAAGAGACCCAGTACTTC
CASSQMAQETQYF
>TRBV7-9|TRBJ1-1|few|.
TGTGCCAGCACAGGGAACACTGAAGCTTTCTTT
CASTGNTEAFF
>TRBV25-1|TRBJ2-1|.|TRBD2
TGTGCCAGCAGTGAACCGTGGCGGGAGGGCCTGGCAACCCCCTGCAATGAGCAGTTCTTC
CASSEPWREGLATPCNEQFF
>TRBV18|TRBJ1-2|.|.
TGTGCCAGCTCACCACCGGGGGAGAACTATGGCTACACCTTC
CASSPPGENYGYTF
>TRBV7-7|TRBJ2-3|.|TRBD2
TGTGCTAGCAGCCCGACCGGGACTAGCGGTCGCCAGTATTTT
CASSPTGTSGRQYF
>TRBV4-1|TRBJ2-1|many|.
TGCGCCAGCAGCCCAGAATCTGGGGGGGGCACCTACAATGAGCAGTTCTTC
CASSPESGGGTYNEQFF
>TRBV7-9|TRBJ2-1|.|.
TGTGCCAGCAGCCCAACTAGCTCCCTAGCGAACAATGAGCAGTTCTTC
CASSPTSSLANNEQFF
>TRBV12-3/TRBV12-4|TRBJ1-4|.|.
TGTGCCAGCACCCGCTTTGGGAAGGAAAAACTGTTTTTT
CASTRFGKEKLFF
>TRBV24-1|TRBJ2-5|.|.
TGTGCCACCAGTGCCCCCGAAGGTAATGAGCAGTACTTC
CATSAPEGNEQYF
>TRBV20-1|TRBJ1-2|few|.
TGCAGTTGCCGGACTGACTATGGCTACACCTTC
CSCRTDYGYTF
>TRBV5-1|TRBJ1-1|.|.
TGCGCCAGCAGCCTCCTGCCTGACACGAACACTGAAGCTTTCTTT
CASSLLPDTNTEAFF
>TRBV27|TRBJ1-5|.|.
TGTGCCAGCAGTGTATTGGGGGCTGGGCAGCCCCAGCATTTT
CASSVLGAGQPQHF
>TRBV5-1|TRBJ2-1|.|.
TGCGCCAGCAGCAACGGGATAAGCAATGAGCAGTTCTTC
CASSNGISNEQFF